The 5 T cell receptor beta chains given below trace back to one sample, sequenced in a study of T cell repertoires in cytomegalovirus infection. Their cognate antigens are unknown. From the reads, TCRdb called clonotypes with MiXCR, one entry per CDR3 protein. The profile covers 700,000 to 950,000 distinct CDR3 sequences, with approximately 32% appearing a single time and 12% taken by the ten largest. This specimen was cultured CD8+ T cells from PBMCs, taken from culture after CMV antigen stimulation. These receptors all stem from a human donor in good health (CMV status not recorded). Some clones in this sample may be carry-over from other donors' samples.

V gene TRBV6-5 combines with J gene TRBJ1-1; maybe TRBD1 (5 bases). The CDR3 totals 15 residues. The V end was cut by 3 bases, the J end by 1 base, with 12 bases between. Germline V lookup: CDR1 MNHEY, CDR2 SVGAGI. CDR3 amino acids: CASSYTGTANTEAFF. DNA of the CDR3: TGTGCCAGCAGTTATACCGGGACGGCGAACACTGAAGCTTTCTTT.

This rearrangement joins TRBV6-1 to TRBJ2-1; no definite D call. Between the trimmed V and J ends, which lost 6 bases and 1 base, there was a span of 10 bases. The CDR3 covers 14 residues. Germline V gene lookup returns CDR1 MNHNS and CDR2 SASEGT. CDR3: CASRGLASYNEQFF. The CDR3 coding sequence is TGTGCCAGCAGGGGCTTGGCTTCCTACAATGAGCAGTTCTTC.

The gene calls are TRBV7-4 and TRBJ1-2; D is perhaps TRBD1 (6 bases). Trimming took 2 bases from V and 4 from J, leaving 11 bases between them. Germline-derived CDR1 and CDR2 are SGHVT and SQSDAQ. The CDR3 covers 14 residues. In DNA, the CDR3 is TGTGCCAGCAGCTTAATCGGACAGAGCTATGGCTACACCTTC. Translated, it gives CASSLIGQSYGYTF.

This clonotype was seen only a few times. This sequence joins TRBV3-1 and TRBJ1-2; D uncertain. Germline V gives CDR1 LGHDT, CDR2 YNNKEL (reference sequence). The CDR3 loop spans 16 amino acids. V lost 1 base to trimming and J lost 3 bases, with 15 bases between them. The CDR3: CASSQVGLRQDYGYTF. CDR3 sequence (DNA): TGTGCCAGCAGCCAAGTTGGCCTAAGACAAGACTATGGCTACACCTTC.

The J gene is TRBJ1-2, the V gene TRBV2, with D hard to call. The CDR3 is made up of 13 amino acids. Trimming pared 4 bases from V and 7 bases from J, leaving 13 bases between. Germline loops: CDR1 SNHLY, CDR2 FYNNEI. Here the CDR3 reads CASSGRPNLGYTF. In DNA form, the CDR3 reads TGTGCCAGCAGTGGGAGGCCAAACCTTGGCTACACCTTC.